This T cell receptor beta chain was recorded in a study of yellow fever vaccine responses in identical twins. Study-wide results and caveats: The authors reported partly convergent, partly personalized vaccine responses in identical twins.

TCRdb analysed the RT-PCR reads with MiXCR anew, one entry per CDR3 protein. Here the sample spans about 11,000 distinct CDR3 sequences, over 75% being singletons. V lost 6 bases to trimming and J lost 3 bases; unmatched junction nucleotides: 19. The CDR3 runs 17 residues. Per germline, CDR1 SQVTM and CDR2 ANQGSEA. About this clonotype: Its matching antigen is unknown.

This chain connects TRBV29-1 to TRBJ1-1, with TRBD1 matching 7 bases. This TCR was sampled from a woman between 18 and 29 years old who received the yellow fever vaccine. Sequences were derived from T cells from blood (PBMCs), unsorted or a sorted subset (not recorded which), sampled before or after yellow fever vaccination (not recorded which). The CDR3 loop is CSVPKDRVGRVDTEAFF. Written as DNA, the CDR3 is TGCAGCGTACCCAAAGACAGGGTAGGGAGAGTGGACACTGAAGCTTTCTTT.